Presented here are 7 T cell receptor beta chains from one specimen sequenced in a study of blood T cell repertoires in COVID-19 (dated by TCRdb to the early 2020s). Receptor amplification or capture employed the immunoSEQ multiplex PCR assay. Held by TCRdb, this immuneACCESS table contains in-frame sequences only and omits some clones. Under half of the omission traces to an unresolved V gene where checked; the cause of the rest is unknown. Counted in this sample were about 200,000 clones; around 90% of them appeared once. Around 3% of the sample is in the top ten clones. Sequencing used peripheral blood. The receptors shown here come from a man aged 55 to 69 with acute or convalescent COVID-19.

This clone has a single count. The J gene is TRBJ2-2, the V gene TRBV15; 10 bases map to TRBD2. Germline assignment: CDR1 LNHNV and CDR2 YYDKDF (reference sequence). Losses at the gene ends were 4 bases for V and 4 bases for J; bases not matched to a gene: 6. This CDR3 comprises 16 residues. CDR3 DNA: TGTGCCACCAGCACCCAGCGGGGGGGCGGCACCGGGGAGCTGTTTTTT. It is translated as CATSTQRGGGTGELFF.

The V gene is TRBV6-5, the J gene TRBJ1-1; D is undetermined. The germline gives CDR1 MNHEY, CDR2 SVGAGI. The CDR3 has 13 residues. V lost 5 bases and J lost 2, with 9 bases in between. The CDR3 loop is CASSSSYNTEAFF. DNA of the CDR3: TGTGCCAGCAGTAGCTCCTACAACACTGAAGCTTTCTTT.

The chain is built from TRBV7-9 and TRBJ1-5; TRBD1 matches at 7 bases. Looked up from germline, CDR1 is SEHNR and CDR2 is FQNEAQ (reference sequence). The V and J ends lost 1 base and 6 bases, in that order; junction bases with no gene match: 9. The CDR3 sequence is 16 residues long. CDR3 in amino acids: CASSLGKGAPGQPQHF. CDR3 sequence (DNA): TGTGCCAGCAGCTTAGGGAAGGGGGCCCCCGGTCAGCCCCAGCATTTT.

The chain's CDR3 is CASSLATTFSGEQFF. CDR3 nucleotides: TGCGCCAGCAGCTTGGCGACAACCTTTAGCGGCGAGCAGTTCTTC. V gene TRBV5-1 combines with J gene TRBJ2-1, with D possibly matching TRBD2 (6 bases). Germline values: CDR1 SGHRS, CDR2 YFSETQ. CDR3 length: 15 residues. The germline V and J ends were trimmed by 0 bases and 10 bases, with 17 bases remaining between them.

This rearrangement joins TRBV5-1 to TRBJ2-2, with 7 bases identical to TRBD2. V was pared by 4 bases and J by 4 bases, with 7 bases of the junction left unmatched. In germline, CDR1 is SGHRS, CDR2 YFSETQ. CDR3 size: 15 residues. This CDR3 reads CASSEGGRATGELFF. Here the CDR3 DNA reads TGCGCCAGCAGCGAGGGAGGGAGGGCCACCGGGGAGCTGTTTTTT. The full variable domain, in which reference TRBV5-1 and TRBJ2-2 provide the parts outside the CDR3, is KAGVTQTPRYLIKTRGQQVTLSCSPISGHRSVSWYQQTPGQGLQFLFEYFSETQRNKGNFPGRFSGRQFSNSRSEMNVSTLELGDSALYLCASSEGGRATGELFFGEGSRLTVL.

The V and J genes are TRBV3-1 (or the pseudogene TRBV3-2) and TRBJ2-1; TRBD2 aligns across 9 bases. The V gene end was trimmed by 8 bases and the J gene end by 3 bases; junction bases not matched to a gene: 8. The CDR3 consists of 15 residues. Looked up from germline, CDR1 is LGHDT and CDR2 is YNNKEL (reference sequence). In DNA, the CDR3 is TGTGCCAGCGGCTCGACTAGCGGAAACTACAATGAGCAGTTCTTC. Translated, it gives CASGSTSGNYNEQFF.

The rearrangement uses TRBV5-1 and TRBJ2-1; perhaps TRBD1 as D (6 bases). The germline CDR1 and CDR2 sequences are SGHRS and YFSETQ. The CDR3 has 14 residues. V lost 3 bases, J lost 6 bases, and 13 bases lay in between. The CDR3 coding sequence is TGCGCCAGCAGCTCTTTGGGGGCGCCCAATGAGCAGTTCTTC. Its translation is CASSSLGAPNEQFF.